A single T cell receptor beta chain is shown here with its context. Its matching antigen is unknown. The sample originates from a study of cytotoxic CD8 clonotypes in ibrutinib-treated CLL. Per the germline V gene, CDR1 is ENHRY and CDR2 is SYGVKD. V dropped 0 bases and J dropped 8 bases, with 25 bases sitting between them. The CDR3 is 18 residues long. Study observations and caveats: Pretreatment clonality was elevated relative to age-matched healthy donors and paralleled circulating CD8+ T-cell counts.

Around 1.8 micrograms of genomic DNA (from cryopreserved PBMCs) were used for TCR beta libraries. Data came from immunoSEQ multiplex PCR; TCRdb stores just in-frame clones and leaves some out. This table has some 28,000 clones, 57% appearing once. The chain joins TRBV10-3 to TRBJ1-1; D remains ambiguous. The TCR originated in a human donor with chronic lymphocytic leukemia. The sample was PBMCs, taken before ibrutinib treatment. The CDR3 DNA reads as TGTGCCATCAGTGAGTCGCATCTCTTTAGGTCGACGTCAGTAGAAGCTTTCTTT. It codes for CAISESHLFRSTSVEAFF.